The 9 T cell receptor beta chains given below trace back to one sample, sequenced in a study of cytomegalovirus exposure and HLA in healthy donors. PCR was performed using 60 Vbeta and 13 Jbeta primers. Sequenced by immunoSEQ multiplex PCR; TCRdb stores in-frame clones only, minus some. The sample data list roughly 110,000 clones. The sequenced material came from PBMCs. These receptors all come from a man aged 35 to 55 in good health and CMV-seropositive.

This chain links TRBV19 with TRBJ2-1; tentatively, D is TRBD1 (6 bases). V lost 3 bases and J 4 bases, leaving 13 bases between the germline ends. The CDR3 is made up of 15 amino acids. Germline lookup yields CDR1 LNHDA and CDR2 SQIVND (reference sequence). CDR3 in DNA: TGTGCCAGTAGTATTACCGGGACATCTTACAATGAGCAGTTCTTC. Its translation is CASSITGTSYNEQFF.

The chain has TRBV14 and TRBJ1-1, with 8 bases lining up with TRBD1. The CDR3 loop spans 15 amino acids. V shed 4 bases, J shed 4 bases, and the junction held 8 bases outside the gene matches. Germline V gene sequence: CDR1 SGHDN, CDR2 FVKESK. The CDR3 sequence: CASSPLDRVGTEAFF. For the CDR3, the DNA is TGTGCCAGCAGCCCACTGGACAGGGTGGGCACTGAAGCTTTCTTT. Complete variable domain (other parts from reference TRBV14 and TRBJ1-1): EAGVTQFPSHSVIEKGQTVTLRCDPISGHDNLYWYRRVMGKEIKFLLHFVKESKQDESGMPNNRFLAERTGGTYSTLKVQPAELEDSGVYFCASSPLDRVGTEAFFGQGTRLTVV.

The V gene is TRBV7-3, the J gene TRBJ2-3; 7 bases fit TRBD1. CDR1 and CDR2 (germline): SGHTA, FQGTGA. CDR3 length equals 14 residues. After removal of 5 bases from V and 3 bases from J, the junction contained 5 bases not matched to a gene. CDR3 nucleotide sequence: TGTGCCAGCAGCCCCAACAGGGGAACAGATACGCAGTATTTT. Translated: CASSPNRGTDTQYF.

A remark on this clone: In this CDR3 the conserved last residue, phenylalanine or tryptophan, is missing, so a read error is likely. This rearrangement joins TRBV5-5 to TRBJ1-2; 10 nucleotides line up with TRBD1. V shed 5 bases, J shed 8 bases, and the junction held 12 bases outside the gene matches. The CDR3 has 15 amino acids. CDR1 is SGHKS, CDR2 YYEKEE, per germline (reference sequence). The CDR3 reads CASSFTGTGARGYTL. The CDR3 DNA follows: TGTGCCAGCAGTTTTACCGGGACAGGGGCACGGGGCTACACCCTC.

The rearrangement uses TRBV23-1 and TRBJ1-5; 7 nucleotides agree with TRBD1. TRBV23-1 qualifies as an ORF whose function is uncertain. V was pared by 2 bases and J by 5 bases, with 15 bases of the junction left unmatched. This CDR3 has 18 residues. CDR3: CASSQQNTDRALDQPQHF. CDR3 coding DNA: TGCGCCAGCAGTCAACAAAACACCGACAGGGCGCTGGATCAGCCCCAGCATTTT.

This chain uses TRBV4-1 with TRBJ2-2, with D uncertain. This CDR3 has 13 amino acids. V shed 1 base and J shed 4 bases, with 4 bases lying between them. Germline V lookup: CDR1 MGHRA, CDR2 YSYEKL. The CDR3 DNA reads as TGCGCCAGCAGCCAAGCCGGCACCGGGGAGCTGTTTTTT. Amino acids: CASSQAGTGELFF.

This chain links TRBV2 with TRBJ1-1; maybe TRBD1 (5 bases). From germline, CDR1 is SNHLY and CDR2 FYNNEI. This CDR3 is 12 amino acids long. Between the trimmed V and J ends, which lost 7 bases and 6 bases, there was a span of 12 bases. The CDR3 reads CASTQGMAEAFF. CDR3 sequence (DNA): TGTGCCAGCACCCAGGGAATGGCTGAAGCTTTCTTT.

The CDR3 nucleotides read TGTGCCAGTAGGGAGGATGGACAGGGGTTCCAGCCCCAGCATTTT. Encoded protein: CASREDGQGFQPQHF. The chain carries TRBV19 and TRBJ1-5; 9 bases line up with TRBD1. The CDR3 covers 15 residues. The V and J ends lost 6 bases and 7 bases, in that order; junction bases with no gene match: 10. Germline CDR1 is LNHDA and CDR2 is SQIVND (reference sequence).

The chain uses TRBV7-8 and TRBJ1-5; D is uncertain. Trimming shortened V by 4 bases and J by 5 bases, and 9 bases separated the two germline ends. The CDR3 length is 13 residues. The germline CDR1 and CDR2 sequences are SGHVS and FQNEAQ. The CDR3 loop is CASSSLAHQPQHF. The CDR3, as DNA: TGTGCCAGCAGCTCATTAGCTCATCAGCCCCAGCATTTT.